The clone carrying this TCR beta chain was seen only once. This CDR3 is 16 amino acids long. Germline V gene data show CDR1 as LNHDA and CDR2 as SQIVND (reference sequence). V shed 1 base and J 12 bases; nucleotides not matched to a gene: 8. This record belongs to a study of blood T cell repertoires in COVID-19. On the study more broadly: The United States, Italy and Spain supplied acute and convalescent COVID-19 samples.

Cohorts were based on clinical histories the participants reported. No more than 2 weeks before study entry, exposed participants had met a case of COVID-19. Authors' methods: Reference gene primer amplification in the assay estimated nucleated cell counts. Produced via immunoSEQ multiplex PCR; TCRdb's table is partial and in-frame only. The V and J calls and clone size are taken from that table; D and trimming were inferred from the DNA. The sample holds fewer than 400,000 clones, roughly 85% seen once. This TCR came from a woman aged 25 to 39 who had been exposed to COVID-19. The chain recombines TRBV19 with TRBJ1-6; 11 nucleotides match TRBD1. What was sequenced was PBMCs or T cells enriched from blood (not recorded which). The CDR3 DNA reads TGTGCCAGTAGTATAGGAGCGGGACAGGGGGTCGAACCCCTCCACTTT. This codes for CASSIGAGQGVEPLHF. Using reference TRBV19 and TRBJ1-6 for the parts outside the CDR3, the full variable domain is DGGITQSPKYLFRKEGQNVTLSCEQNLNHDAMYWYRQDPGQGLRLIYYSQIVNDFQKGDIAEGYSVSREKKESFPLTVTSAQKNPTAFYLCASSIGAGQGVEPLHFGNGTRLTVT.